This T cell receptor beta chain came from a study of T-cell reconstitution after alpha-beta-depleted transplantation in children. Study observations and caveats: A year post-transplant, T-cell counts and diversity derived mostly from newly produced T cells. TCRbeta diversity was high at day 60 in some patients (a result of surviving recipient T cells and thymic progenitors). Two months or so post-transplant, alpha-beta T cells reportedly derived from several hundred expanded graft clones.

Points on this clonotype: What it recognizes is unknown.

Preparation of the TCRbeta library was carried out with unique molecular identifiers. TCRdb passed the PCR reads through MiXCR, listing each CDR3 protein once. The sample holds approximately 980,000 distinct CDR3 sequences, about 29% seen once. This sample comprised PBMCs, mostly from graft donor cells, obtained 360 days after TCRalphabeta/CD19-depleted stem cell transplant. This TCR was recovered from a boy in the first two years of life who had a stem cell transplant for SCID, so the T cells may come from the graft donor.

The CDR3 DNA reads TGTGCCAGCAGTCAGGGAGAAAACTATGGCTACACCTTC. Translated: CASSQGENYGYTF. This chain links TRBV2 with TRBJ1-2; TRBD1 might be the D (5 bases). The CDR3 runs 13 residues. The germline V gene has CDR1 SNHLY and CDR2 FYNNEI. Trimming left V 5 bases short and J 2 bases short, with 9 bases between.